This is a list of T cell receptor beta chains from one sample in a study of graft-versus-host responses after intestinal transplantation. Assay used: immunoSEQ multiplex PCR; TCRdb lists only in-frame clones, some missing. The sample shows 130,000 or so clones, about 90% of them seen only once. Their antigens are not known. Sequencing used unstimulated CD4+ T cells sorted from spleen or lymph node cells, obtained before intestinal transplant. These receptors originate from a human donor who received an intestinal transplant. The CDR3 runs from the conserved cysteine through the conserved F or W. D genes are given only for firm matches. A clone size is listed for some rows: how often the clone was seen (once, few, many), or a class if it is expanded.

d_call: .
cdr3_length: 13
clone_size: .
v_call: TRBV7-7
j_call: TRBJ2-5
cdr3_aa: CASGPGVQETQYF
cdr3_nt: TGTGCCAGCGGACCAGGGGTTCAAGAGACCCAGTACTTC

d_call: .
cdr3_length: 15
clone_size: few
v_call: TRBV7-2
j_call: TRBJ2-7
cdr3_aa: CASSLGGRPSYEQYF
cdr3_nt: TGTGCCAGCAGCTTAGGAGGGAGGCCCTCCTACGAGCAGTACTTC

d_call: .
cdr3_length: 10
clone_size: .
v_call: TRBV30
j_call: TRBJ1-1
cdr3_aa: CAWTDTEAFF
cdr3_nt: TGTGCCTGGACGGACACTGAAGCTTTCTTT

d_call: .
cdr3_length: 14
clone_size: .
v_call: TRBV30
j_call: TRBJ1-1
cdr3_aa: CAWRSWDPESEAFF
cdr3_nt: TGTGCCTGGAGATCTTGGGATCCAGAGAGTGAAGCTTTCTTT

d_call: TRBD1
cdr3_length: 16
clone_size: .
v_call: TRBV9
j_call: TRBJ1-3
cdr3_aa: CASSPGGRSSGNTIYF
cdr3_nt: TGTGCCAGCAGCCCAGGGGGGAGGAGCTCTGGAAACACCATATATTTT

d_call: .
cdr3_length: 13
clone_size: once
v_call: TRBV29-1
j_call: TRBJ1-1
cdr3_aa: CSVVQGMNTEAFF
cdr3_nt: TGCAGCGTGGTCCAGGGCATGAACACTGAAGCTTTCTTT

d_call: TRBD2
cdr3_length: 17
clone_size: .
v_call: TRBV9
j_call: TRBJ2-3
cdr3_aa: CASSVGIAGGTGDTQYF
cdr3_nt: TGTGCCAGCAGCGTAGGAATAGCGGGAGGGACCGGGGATACGCAGTATTTT

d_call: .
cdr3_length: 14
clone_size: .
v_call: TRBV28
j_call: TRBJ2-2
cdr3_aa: CASSVGGSTGELFF
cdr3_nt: TGTGCCAGCTCTGTAGGGGGGTCCACCGGGGAGCTGTTTTTT

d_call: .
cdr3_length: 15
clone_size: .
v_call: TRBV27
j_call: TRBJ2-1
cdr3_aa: CASSGAPRLYNEQFF
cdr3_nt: TGTGCCAGCAGTGGGGCACCCAGACTATACAATGAGCAGTTCTTC

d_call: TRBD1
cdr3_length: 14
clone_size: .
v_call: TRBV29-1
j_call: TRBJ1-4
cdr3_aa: CSVGSGQVHEKLFF
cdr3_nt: TGCAGCGTTGGATCGGGACAGGTCCATGAAAAACTGTTTTTT

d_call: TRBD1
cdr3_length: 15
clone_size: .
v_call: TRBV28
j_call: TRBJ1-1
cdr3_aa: CASRPQGAHKTEAFF
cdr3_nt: TGTGCCAGCAGACCACAGGGGGCGCATAAGACTGAAGCTTTCTTT

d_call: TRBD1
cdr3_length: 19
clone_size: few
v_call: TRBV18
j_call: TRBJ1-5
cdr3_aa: CASSRWTGGGVPSNQPQHF
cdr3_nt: TGTGCCAGCTCACGGTGGACAGGGGGCGGCGTTCCCAGCAATCAGCCCCAGCATTTT

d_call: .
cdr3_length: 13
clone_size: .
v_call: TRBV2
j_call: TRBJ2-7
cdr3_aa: CASTRPSNYEQYF
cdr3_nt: TGTGCCAGCACCCGACCCTCCAACTACGAGCAGTACTTC

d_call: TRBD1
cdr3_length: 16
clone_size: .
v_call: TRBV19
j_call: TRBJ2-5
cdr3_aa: CASRDPGTAEMETQYF
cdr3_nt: TGTGCCAGTAGAGACCCCGGGACAGCTGAGATGGAGACCCAGTACTTC